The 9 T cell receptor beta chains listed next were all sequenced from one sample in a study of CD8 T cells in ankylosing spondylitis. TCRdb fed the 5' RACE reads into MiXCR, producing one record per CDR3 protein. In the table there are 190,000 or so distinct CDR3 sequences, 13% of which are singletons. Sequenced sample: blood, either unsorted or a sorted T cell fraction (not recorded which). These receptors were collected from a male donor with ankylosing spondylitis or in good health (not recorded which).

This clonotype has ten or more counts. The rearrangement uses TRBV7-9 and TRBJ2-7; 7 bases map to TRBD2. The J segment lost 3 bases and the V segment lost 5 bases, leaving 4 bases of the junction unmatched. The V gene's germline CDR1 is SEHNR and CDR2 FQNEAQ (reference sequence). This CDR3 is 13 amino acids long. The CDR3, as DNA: TGTGCCAGCAGCCCCGGGGGGAGCTACGAGCAGTACTTC. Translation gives CASSPGGSYEQYF.

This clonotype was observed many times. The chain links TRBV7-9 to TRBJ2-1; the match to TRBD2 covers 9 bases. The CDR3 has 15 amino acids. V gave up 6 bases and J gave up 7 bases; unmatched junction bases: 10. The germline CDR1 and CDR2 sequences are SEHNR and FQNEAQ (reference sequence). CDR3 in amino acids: CASSSSGLALNEQFF. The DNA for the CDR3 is TGTGCCAGCAGTTCCTCGGGACTAGCTTTAAATGAGCAGTTCTTC.

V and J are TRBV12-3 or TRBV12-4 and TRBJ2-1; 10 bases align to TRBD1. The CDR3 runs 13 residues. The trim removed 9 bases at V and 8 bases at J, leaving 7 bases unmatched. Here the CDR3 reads CASNRDRGDEQFF. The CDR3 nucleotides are TGTGCCAGTAACCGGGACAGGGGAGATGAGCAGTTCTTC.

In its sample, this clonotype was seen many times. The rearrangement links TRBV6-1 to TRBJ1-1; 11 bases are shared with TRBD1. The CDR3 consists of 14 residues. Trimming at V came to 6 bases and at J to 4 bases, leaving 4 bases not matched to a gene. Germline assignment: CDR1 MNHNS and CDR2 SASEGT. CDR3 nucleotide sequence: TGTGCCAGCAGACCGGGACAGGGGGTCACTGAAGCTTTCTTT. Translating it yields CASRPGQGVTEAFF.

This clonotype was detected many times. This CDR3 reads CASSLYRGMNTEAFF. The CDR3 region has the DNA TGTGCCAGCAGCCTATACAGGGGAATGAACACTGAAGCTTTCTTT. V usage is TRBV16 and J usage is TRBJ1-1; 7 nucleotides align to TRBD1. With V trimmed by 4 bases and J by 0 bases, 5 bases remained unmatched. In germline, CDR1 is KGHSY, CDR2 FQNENV. The CDR3 is 15 amino acids.

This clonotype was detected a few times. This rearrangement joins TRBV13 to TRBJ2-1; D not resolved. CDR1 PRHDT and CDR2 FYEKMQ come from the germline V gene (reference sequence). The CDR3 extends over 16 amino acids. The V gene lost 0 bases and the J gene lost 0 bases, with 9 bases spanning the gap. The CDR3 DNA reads TGTGCCAGCAGCTTAGGCGCGGAGAGCTCCTACAATGAGCAGTTCTTC. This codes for CASSLGAESSYNEQFF.

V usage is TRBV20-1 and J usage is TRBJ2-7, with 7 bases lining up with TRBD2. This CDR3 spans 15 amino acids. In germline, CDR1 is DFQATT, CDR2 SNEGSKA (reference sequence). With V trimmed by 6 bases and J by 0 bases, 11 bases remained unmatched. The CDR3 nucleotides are TGCAGTGCCCTTACACTAGCGCGAGTCTCCTACGAGCAGTACTTC. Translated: CSALTLARVSYEQYF.

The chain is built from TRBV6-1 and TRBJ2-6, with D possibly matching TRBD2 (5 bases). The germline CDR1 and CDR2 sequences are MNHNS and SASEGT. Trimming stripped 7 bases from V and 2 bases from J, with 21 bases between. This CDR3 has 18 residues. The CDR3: CASMTQRVTTPGANVLTF. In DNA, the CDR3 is TGTGCCAGCATGACACAGAGGGTCACCACCCCTGGGGCCAACGTCCTGACTTTC.

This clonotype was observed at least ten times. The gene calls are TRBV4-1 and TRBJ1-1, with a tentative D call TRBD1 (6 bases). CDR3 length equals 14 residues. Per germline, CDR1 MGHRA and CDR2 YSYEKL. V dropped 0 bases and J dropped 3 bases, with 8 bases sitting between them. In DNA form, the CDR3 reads TGCGCCAGCAGCCAAGATAGGGGGTACACTGAAGCTTTCTTT. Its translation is CASSQDRGYTEAFF.